What follows describes a single T cell receptor (beta chain). The data were obtained in a study of CD4 and CD8 cells across lung adenocarcinoma regions. TCRdb re-derived calls from the PCR reads in MiXCR, one entry per CDR3 protein. The data contain nearly 11,000 distinct CDR3 sequences, 50% to 60% of them singletons. The patients had localized lung adenocarcinoma, a non-small cell subtype. This TCR was recovered from a male donor with lung adenocarcinoma. The CD4 and CD8 labels of this study may be unreliable. Sequenced: CD8+ T cells from the margin of a lung tumor.

In nucleotides, the CDR3 is TGTGCCAGCCGCACCAGAAAGGAGGGTGGCACTGAAGCTTTCTTT. Translating it yields CASRTRKEGGTEAFF. The gene calls are TRBV6-1 and TRBJ1-1, with unresolved D. The CDR3 consists of 15 residues. CDR1 and CDR2 from the germline V gene are MNHNS and SASEGT. V was pared by 8 bases and J by 4 bases, with 20 bases between.